This is a list of T cell receptor beta chains from one sample in a study of cytomegalovirus exposure and HLA in healthy donors. Measured with immunoSEQ multiplex PCR; TCRdb has only the in-frame clones, and not every one. The sample includes fewer than 250,000 clones, around four fifths of them seen just once. The material sequenced was PBMCs. The receptors stem from a male donor in good health and CMV-seronegative. CDR3s leave out the opening cysteine and the closing phenylalanine or tryptophan. Only part of the rows carry a size: once, few, many, or a class if the clone is expanded.

j_gene | abundance | len | v_gene | CDR3aa
TRBJ1-1 | - | 10 | TRBV2 | ASSEQGTEAF
TRBJ2-7 | - | 14 | TRBV21-1 | ASSNWPGQRGYEQY
TRBJ2-4 | - | 12 | TRBV29-1 | SVVLQGAKNIQY
TRBJ2-7 | - | 14 | TRBV7-3 | ASSFLAQAGEYEQY
TRBJ2-1 | - | 13 | TRBV7-2 | ASSLWTSGANEQF
TRBJ1-3 | few | 12 | TRBV6-5 | ASSGGSSGNTIY
TRBJ2-5 | - | 9 | TRBV2 | ASSESETQY
TRBJ1-5 | - | 14 | TRBV4-1 | ASSQGGANSNQPQH
TRBJ1-3 | - | 13 | TRBV19 | ASTRTGSSGNTIY
TRBJ2-3 | - | 14 | TRBV28 | ASSSSSRAKGDTQY
TRBJ1-4 | - | 15 | TRBV7-6 | ASRKDSRGAGYEKLF
TRBJ2-7 | - | 10 | TRBV2 | ASRWGGDEQY
TRBJ1-2 | - | 15 | TRBV7-9 | ASSFGRTGEMNYGYT
TRBJ1-2 | once | 16 | TRBV27 | ASSLSMATGALHYGYT
TRBJ2-7 | - | 12 | TRBV5-6 | ASELRETSYEQY
TRBJ2-1 | - | 14 | TRBV7-9 | ASSLVSGTAYNEQF
TRBJ2-2 | - | 12 | TRBV19 | ASKSGTNTGELF
TRBJ2-5 | - | 12 | TRBV4-1 | ASSQDGGTETQY
TRBJ1-5 | - | 9 | TRBV9 | ASSVGQPQH
TRBJ2-7 | - | 15 | TRBV19 | ASSPRTSGRISYEQY
TRBJ1-1 | once | 13 | TRBV27 | ASSRGQGMNTEAF
TRBJ2-1 | - | 13 | TRBV5-1 | ASSLDTGGPDEQF
TRBJ1-5 | few | 11 | TRBV9 | ASSVAGNQPQH
TRBJ2-1 | - | 13 | TRBV7-9 | ASSPEGTPVGEQF
TRBJ2-1 | - | 14 | TRBV5-1 | ASSLDAGATYNEQF
TRBJ1-6 | once | 13 | TRBV5-1 | ASSSWGDSNSPLH
TRBJ2-5 | - | 14 | TRBV7-2 | ASSLGGLAGQETQY
TRBJ2-3 | once | 12 | TRBV9 | ASSVDPTGDTQY
TRBJ2-7 | - | 11 | TRBV19 | ASSTDSVNEQY
- | - | 12 | TRBV5-4 | ASSLRHRDYEQY
TRBJ2-6 | - | 14 | TRBV19 | ATEWGGAKGANVLT
TRBJ2-7 | few | 13 | TRBV7-6 | ASSLQGTVLSEQY
TRBJ1-2 | - | 13 | TRBV6-1 | ASSEAWGVTSYYT
TRBJ2-7 | - | 14 | TRBV4-2 | ASSHGLAGVQYEQY
TRBJ2-1 | once | 16 | TRBV7-9 | ASSLAPPGRGSYNEQF
TRBJ1-5 | - | 13 | TRBV18 | ASSPSGQPYQPQH
TRBJ1-5 | once | 12 | TRBV10-3 | AVREDRVDQPQH